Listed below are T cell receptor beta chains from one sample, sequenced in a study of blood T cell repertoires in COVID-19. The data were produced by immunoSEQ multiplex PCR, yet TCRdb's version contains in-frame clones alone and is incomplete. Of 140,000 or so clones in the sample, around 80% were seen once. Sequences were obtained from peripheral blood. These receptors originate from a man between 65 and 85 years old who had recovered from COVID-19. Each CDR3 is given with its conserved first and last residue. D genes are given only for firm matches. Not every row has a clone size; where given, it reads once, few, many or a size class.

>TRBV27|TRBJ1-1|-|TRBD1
CASSTDRDGRTEAFF
TGTGCCAGCAGTACGGACAGGGATGGGAGGACTGAAGCTTTCTTT
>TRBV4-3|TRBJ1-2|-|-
CASSQDRALQGYGYTF
TGCGCCAGCAGCCAAGACAGGGCCCTGCAGGGCTATGGCTACACCTTC
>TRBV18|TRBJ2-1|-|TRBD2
CASSPVTGGSSGNEQFF
TGTGCCAGCTCACCGGTAACAGGCGGGAGTTCCGGCAATGAGCAGTTCTTC
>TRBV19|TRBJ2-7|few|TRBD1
CASSARRTGGASYEQYF
TGTGCCAGTAGTGCACGCAGGACAGGGGGCGCATCCTACGAGCAGTACTTC
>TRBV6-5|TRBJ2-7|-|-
CASSYKTGGHEQYF
TGTGCCAGCAGTTACAAGACCGGGGGGCACGAGCAGTACTTC
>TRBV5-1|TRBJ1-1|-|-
CASSRGAALSTEAFF
TGCGCCAGCAGCCGGGGGGCGGCCTTGAGCACTGAAGCTTTCTTT
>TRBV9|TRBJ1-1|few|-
CASSVDPHNTEAFF
TGTGCCAGCAGCGTCGATCCACATAACACTGAAGCTTTCTTT
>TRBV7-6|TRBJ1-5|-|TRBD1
CASSRGQGQGQPQHF
TGTGCCAGCAGCCGAGGACAGGGTCAGGGTCAGCCCCAGCATTTT
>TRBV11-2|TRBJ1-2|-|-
CASAPVGYGYTF
TGTGCCAGCGCCCCCGTCGGCTATGGCTACACCTTC
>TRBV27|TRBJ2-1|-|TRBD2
CASRGLAGEGSYNEQFF
TGTGCCAGCCGGGGACTAGCGGGAGAAGGGTCCTACAATGAGCAGTTCTTC
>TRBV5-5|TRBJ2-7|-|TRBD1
CASSSSTGANYEQYF
TGTGCCAGCAGCTCCTCGACAGGGGCCAACTACGAGCAGTACTTC
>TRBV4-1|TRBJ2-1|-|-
CASSQGHNEQFF
TGCGCCAGCAGCCAGGGGCACAATGAGCAGTTCTTC
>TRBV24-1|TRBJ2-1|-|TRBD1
CATSEGGQGYNEQFF
TGTGCCACCAGTGAGGGCGGACAGGGGTACAATGAGCAGTTCTTC
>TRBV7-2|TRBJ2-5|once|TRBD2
CASSWVASGPRDQYF
TGTGCCAGCAGCTGGGTCGCTAGCGGGCCCAGGGACCAGTACTTC
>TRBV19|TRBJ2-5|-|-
CASSNSEQETQYF
TGTGCCAGTAGTAACAGTGAGCAAGAGACCCAGTACTTC
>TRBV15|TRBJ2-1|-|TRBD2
CATSRRLAGLSYNEQFF
TGTGCCACCAGCAGGCGACTAGCGGGCCTCTCCTACAATGAGCAGTTCTTC
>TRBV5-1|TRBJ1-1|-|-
CASSLSGFGTEAFF
TGCGCCAGCAGCTTATCAGGTTTTGGCACTGAAGCTTTCTTT
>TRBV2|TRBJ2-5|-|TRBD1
CASNFVGQEETQYF
TGTGCCAGCAATTTCGTAGGACAGGAGGAGACCCAGTACTTC
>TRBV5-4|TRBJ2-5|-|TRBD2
CASSQEAGGVETQYF
TGTGCCAGCAGTCAAGAAGCGGGAGGAGTAGAGACCCAGTACTTC
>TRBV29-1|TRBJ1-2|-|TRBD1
CSVPGGGQEEGYGYTF
TGCAGCGTTCCCGGTGGGGGACAGGAGGAGGGCTATGGCTACACCTTC
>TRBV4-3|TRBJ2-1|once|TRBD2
CASSPIGERGSYNEQFF
TGCGCCAGCAGCCCCATCGGGGAGCGGGGCTCCTACAATGAGCAGTTCTTC
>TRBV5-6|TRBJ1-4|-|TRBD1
CASSLGQGPEKLFF
TGTGCCAGCAGCTTAGGACAGGGACCTGAAAAACTGTTTTTT
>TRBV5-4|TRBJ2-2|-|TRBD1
CASSLTGQGDGELFF
TGTGCCAGCAGCTTGACTGGACAGGGGGACGGGGAGCTGTTTTTT
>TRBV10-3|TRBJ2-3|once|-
CAISGEIRDTQYF
TGTGCCATCAGTGGAGAGATTCGGGATACGCAGTATTTT
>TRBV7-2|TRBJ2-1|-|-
CASRRSGSYNEQFF
TGTGCCAGCAGGAGGAGCGGTTCCTACAATGAGCAGTTCTTC
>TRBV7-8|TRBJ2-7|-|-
CASSFRQDAGYEQYF
TGTGCCAGCAGCTTTCGACAGGATGCCGGTTACGAGCAGTACTTC
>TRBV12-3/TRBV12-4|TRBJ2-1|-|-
CASSLLHNEQFF
TGTGCCAGCAGTCTCCTCCACAATGAGCAGTTCTTC
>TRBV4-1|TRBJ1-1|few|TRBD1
CASSQVHRGHTEAFF
TGCGCCAGCAGCCAAGTGCACAGGGGGCACACTGAAGCTTTCTTT
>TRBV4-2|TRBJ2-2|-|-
CASSQGYGTDTGELFF
TGTGCCAGCAGCCAAGGGTATGGGACTGACACCGGGGAGCTGTTTTTT
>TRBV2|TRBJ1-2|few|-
CASGLGLLYGYTF
TGTGCCAGCGGCCTGGGACTGCTCTATGGCTACACCTTC
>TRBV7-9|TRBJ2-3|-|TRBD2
CASSGTSGQRDTQYF
TGTGCCAGCAGCGGCACTAGCGGGCAACGAGATACGCAGTATTTT
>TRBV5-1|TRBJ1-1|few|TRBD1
CASSPGQGTWQYLNTEAFF
TGCGCCAGCAGCCCGGGACAGGGCACTTGGCAGTACTTGAACACTGAAGCTTTCTTT
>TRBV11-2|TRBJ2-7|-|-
CASSPGHLYEQYF
TGTGCCAGCAGCCCGGGACACCTCTACGAGCAGTACTTC
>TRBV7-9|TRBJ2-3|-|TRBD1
CASSQDRGSTDTQYF
TGTGCCAGCAGTCAGGACAGGGGGAGCACAGATACGCAGTATTTT
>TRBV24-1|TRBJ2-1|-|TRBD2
CATSDPLGREGPVWFF
TGTGCCACCAGTGACCCCCTGGGCCGGGAGGGCCCTGTTTGGTTCTTC
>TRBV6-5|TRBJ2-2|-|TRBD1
CAVDRTNTGELFF
TGTGCGGTGGACAGGACGAACACCGGGGAGCTGTTTTTT